This TCR beta chain stems from a study of CD8+ T cells in alopecia areata (dated by TCRdb to 2017 to 2018). Notes on the research overall: The treated patients, all with moderate-to-severe alopecia areata, were enrolled in an open-label pilot trial of oral tofacitinib given at 5 to 10 mg twice daily. Tofacitinib was given for 6 to 18 months, followed by 6 months of follow-up off drug to assess delayed response and recurrence. The SALT score, which quantifies the percentage of affected scalp surface area, was used to measure disease severity in treated patients. The study used high-throughput TCRbeta sequencing to examine T cell clonal expansion in alopecia areata, in both the C3H/HeJ mouse model and human patients. In humans, TCRbeta sequencing was performed on scalp tissue and on sorted CD4+ and CD8+ peripheral blood T cells from healthy controls and from patients with patchy or totalis/universalis alopecia areata. Biopsies were taken from tofacitinib-treated patients at baseline and again at 4 and 24 weeks into treatment, and several of those patients also had a later scalp biopsy. Scalp clonality was compared across normal scalp (n=4), patchy alopecia areata scalp (n=8), and alopecia totalis/universalis scalp (n=8). RNA was obtained with the PAXgene miRNA kit for fixed scalp, the miRNeasy kit for PBMCs, and the RNeasy kit for mouse skin. immunoSEQ multiplex PCR using 35 Vbeta forward primers and 13 Jbeta reverse primers was used to amplify TCRbeta CDR3 regions. Findings and caveats that apply to the study as a whole: Compared with normal scalp, lesional scalp, particularly in alopecia totalis/universalis, had higher clonality and more expanded CD8+ clones, which suggests antigenic drive. Many expanded lesional clones persisted in scalp and blood during tofacitinib treatment, which may partly explain relapse after stopping treatment. Tofacitinib significantly lowered scalp clonality and the number of expanded CD8+ clones among the top 100 scalp clones. Shared TCR sequences between patients were less evident than in mice, which may be partly attributable to HLA diversity in the patient population. The treated cohort was small, with a single nonresponder, so links between baseline CD8+ expansion and response need larger studies. Unlike mouse skin, which is dominated by gammadelta T cells, normal human skin has resident alphabeta T cells that are also sequenced, and this complicates analysis of the scalp TCR repertoire.

As encoded in the germline V gene, CDR1 is SGHRS while CDR2 is YFSETQ. Counted from cysteine to phenylalanine, this CDR3 has 15 amino acids. CDR3 DNA only is kept here, 45 bases in frame from base 1. The V end gives up 3 bases and the J end 7 bases, leaving 5 bases in the junction not matched to a gene. This clone was detected only a few times. The target of this receptor is not known. Base qualities are not recorded, but no much larger clone differs from it by a single base. Interpreted using the paper, the time point label stands for: roughly 24 weeks on oral tofacitinib. Sample treatment or condition, as interpreted from the label and publication: oral pan-JAK inhibitor, 5-10 mg twice daily. Lesional scalp punch biopsies and peripheral blood were collected from alopecia areata patients. PBMCs were isolated by density centrifugation and stained for CD3, CD4 and CD8, and CD4+ and CD8+ T cells were sorted on a FACSAria.

Receptors were amplified or captured by the immunoSEQ multiplex PCR assay. RNA was extracted from all samples and reverse transcribed into cDNA as template for TCR sequencing. SuperScript III was used to make first-strand cDNA, primed with a 2:1 mix of oligo-dT and random hexamers. A synthetic immune receptor repertoire was used to measure amplification bias, and any remaining bias was corrected computationally. The original pipeline was this. Raw reads were preprocessed for error removal, and CDR3 was defined according to IMGT conventions as running from the conserved cysteine to phenylalanine. Clonality was computed as 1 minus the Shannon entropy, with the entropy normalized by log2 of the number of productive unique TCRs. Whether scalp clones were CD4 or CD8 was inferred by matching scalp TCRbeta sequences against CD4 and CD8 repertoires sorted from blood. As stored in TCRdb, this immuneACCESS dataset retains in-frame rearrangements with V and J assigned. A fraction of the clones does not appear; measured against another copy, unresolved V genes explain less than half of the discrepancy, and the remainder lacks a known reason. Clonal size and the V and J genes are those of that table, whereas D and trimming came from the DNA. The sample contains around 150,000 clones, about 60% of them found a single time. 14% of the sample is held by the ten biggest clonotypes.

This clonotype was obtained from a human donor with alopecia areata. The chain uses TRBV5-1 and TRBJ1-6; 9 nucleotides in the junction match TRBD1. The sample was CD4+ T cells sorted from blood, taken at week 24, from a patient treated with tofacitinib. Read as DNA, the sequence is TGCGCCAGCAGCTGGGGACAGGGCCAGAATTCACCCCTCCACTTT. This yields the protein CASSWGQGQNSPLHF.